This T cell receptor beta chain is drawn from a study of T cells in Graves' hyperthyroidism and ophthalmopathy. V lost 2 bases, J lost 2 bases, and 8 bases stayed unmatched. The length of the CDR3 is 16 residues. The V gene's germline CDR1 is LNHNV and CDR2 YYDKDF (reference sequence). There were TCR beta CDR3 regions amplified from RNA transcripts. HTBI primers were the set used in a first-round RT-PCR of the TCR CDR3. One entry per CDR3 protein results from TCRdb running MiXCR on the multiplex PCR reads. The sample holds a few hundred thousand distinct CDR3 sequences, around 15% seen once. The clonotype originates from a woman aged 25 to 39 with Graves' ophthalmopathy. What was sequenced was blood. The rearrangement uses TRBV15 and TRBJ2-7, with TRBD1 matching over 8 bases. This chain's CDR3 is CATSRQAHRGAYEQYF. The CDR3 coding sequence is TGTGCCACCAGCAGACAGGCCCACAGGGGGGCCTACGAGCAGTACTTC.